Listed below are T cell receptor beta chains from one sample, sequenced in a study of T cell responses to AZD1222 COVID-19 vaccine. Method: immunoSEQ multiplex PCR; TCRdb's copy keeps in-frame clones and lacks some. The top ten hold about 5.4% of the sample, which has 120,000 to 150,000 clones, around 90% seen once. Material: peripheral blood, obtained 28 days after the second dose of the MenACWY control vaccine. Receptor source: an adult who received the MenACWY meningococcal vaccine as a control. Each CDR3 is given with its conserved first and last residue.

TRBV18,TRBJ1-2,CASSPETAGSGGYTF
TRBV5-4,TRBJ1-1,CASSWTVEMNTEAFF
TRBV11-3,TRBJ1-2,CASGGKNYGYTF
TRBV5-1,TRBJ1-2,CASSSGQGHGYTF
TRBV6-5,TRBJ1-6,CASTPGQGYSPLHF
TRBV24-1,TRBJ1-5,CATSGGEHQPQHF
TRBV20-1,TRBJ1-1,CSASRGGAGEAFF
TRBV29-1,TRBJ2-7,CSVAPGLSSAKQYF
TRBV9,TRBJ1-4,CASSGDSVRAKLFF
TRBV2,TRBJ1-6,CAGRGTYNSPLHF
TRBV5-4,TRBJ1-3,CASSRKPGTGAGNTIYF
TRBV27,TRBJ1-2,CASPGRRNYGYTF
TRBV7-2,TRBJ2-5,CASSLALAGGTQETQYF
TRBV5-1,TRBJ1-2,CASSLDTFSGSNTF
TRBV5-4,TRBJ2-2,CASSSQTGVDTGELFF
TRBV27,TRBJ2-1,CASSLLVRQAGNEQFF
TRBV30,TRBJ1-3,CAWSVGHSGNTIYF
TRBV28,TRBJ2-7,CASRTGGYEQYF
TRBV27,TRBJ2-1,CASSSLQNEQFF
TRBV9,TRBJ2-1,CASSSGTGREQFF
TRBV3-1/TRBV3-2,TRBJ1-4,CASSHLVGREGEKLFF
TRBV4-3,TRBJ1-4,CASSLDHRGVGEKLFF
TRBV4-1,TRBJ1-1,CASSQDDRGPAFF
TRBV29-1,TRBJ2-2,CSVESQGAGELFF
TRBV2,TRBJ2-3,CASSSPGGYTDTQYF
TRBV18,TRBJ1-2,CASSPDYGYTF
TRBV30,TRBJ2-7,CAWSLGTPDLYEQYF
TRBV6-5,TRBJ2-5,CASSRTGVEETQYF
TRBV7-8,TRBJ1-4,CASSRGAPGEKLFF
TRBV4-2,TRBJ2-7,CASSQEASGGWYEQYF
TRBV19,TRBJ2-1,CASSIAAGLYNEQFF
TRBV28,TRBJ2-2,CASSLAGVTNTGELFF
TRBV30,TRBJ1-4,CALVGGGEKLFF
TRBV4-3,TRBJ1-5,CASSQLGRNQPQHF
TRBV29-1,TRBJ2-7,CSASYRGFSYEQYF
TRBV7-8,TRBJ1-4,CASSLRTGATNEKLFF
TRBV28,TRBJ1-1,CASRWIPNTEAFF
TRBV7-6,TRBJ1-4,CASSLRAGAPHEKLFF
TRBV6-5,TRBJ2-1,CASNGEGGRDEQFF
TRBV6-5,TRBJ2-1,CAVSGGRSYNEQFF
TRBV27,TRBJ2-3,CASSPWDRGTDTQYF
TRBV19,TRBJ2-7,CASSILGGHEQYF
TRBV27,TRBJ1-2,CASFDRGSGYTF
TRBV11-3,TRBJ2-5,CASSLDRAGSGQETQYF
TRBV7-2,TRBJ2-1,CASSPGQGVSSYNEQFF